The sequence of this TCR beta chain was determined in a study of shared T cell receptors in the human thymus. The protocol was immunoSEQ multiplex PCR, while the TCRdb copy is restricted to in-frame clones and leaves out a portion. The sample has approximately 730,000 clones, approximately 83% seen once. After removal of 4 bases from V and 4 bases from J, the junction contained 12 bases not matched to a gene. Germline loops: CDR1 MGHRA, CDR2 YSYEKL. The CDR3 length is 16 residues. The data also belong to a second study, concerning human thymus T cells. According to that study: Each of the donors was a healthy Finnish infant who was undergoing open corrective cardiac surgery for congenital heart defects. Resections were taken during corrective heart surgery, and the thymus tissue came from these. Thymic and blood repertoires appeared to display a bias in their usage of V and J genes. Among unrelated individuals, related research reported thymic repertoires that overlapped highly.

The receptor was isolated from a girl less than two years old with a congenital heart defect. Sequenced sample: thymocytes. V is TRBV4-1 and J is TRBJ1-2, with 7 bases aligning to TRBD1. The DNA of the CDR3 is TGCGCCAGCAGCCCGAGCGACAGGGTTTCTGTCTATGGCTACACCTTC. Encoded protein: CASSPSDRVSVYGYTF.